The TCR beta chain under discussion was sequenced for a study of blood T cells in healthy people across ages. Combining a sample-barcoded 5' primer with a J-beta primer mix, a second PCR ran for roughly 6 to 12 cycles. The template-switch adaptor was a 5' adaptor with 12 random nucleotides. It tagged each cDNA molecule. A single record per CDR3 protein comes from TCRdb applying MiXCR to the 5' RACE reads. The sample has 1.2 million to 1.5 million distinct CDR3 sequences, 59% seen once. The V gene's germline CDR1 is MNHNY and CDR2 SVGAGI (reference sequence). V lost 0 bases to trimming and J lost 0 bases; unmatched junction nucleotides: 2. This CDR3 is built from 16 residues. Broader study findings: PBMCs were not sorted, which prevented a conclusive comparison of naive versus antigen-experienced cells. Per-million-T-cell TCR beta diversity fell roughly linearly with age.

Points on this clonotype: Its specificity is unknown.

Input material: blood. The rearrangement joins TRBV6-6 to TRBJ1-3; TRBD1 aligns across 7 bases. The sequence derives from a man younger than 35 in good health. This CDR3 is CASSYSRGNSGNTIYF. The CDR3 coding sequence is TGTGCCAGCAGTTACTCCAGGGGGAACTCTGGAAACACCATATATTTT.